What follows describes a single T cell receptor (beta chain). Seattle-derived patients entered the study during active infection and were followed longitudinally. Original methodology: Reference gene primers were amplified, and this amplification served to estimate nucleated cell counts. Data came from immunoSEQ multiplex PCR; TCRdb stores just in-frame clones and leaves some out. V, J and clone size are those of that table, while D and trimming were read from the DNA. This table has more than 250,000 clones, more than 80% appearing once. This specimen comes from a study of blood T cell repertoires in COVID-19. For the study at large: From the United States, Italy and Spain came samples of acute and convalescent COVID-19.

The germline V gene encodes CDR1 PRHDT and CDR2 FYEKMQ (reference sequence). This CDR3 is 14 amino acids long. V lost 5 bases and J lost 6; bases outside the gene matches: 7. The chain has TRBV13 and TRBJ2-3; 8 bases map to TRBD1. This TCR was recovered from a woman between 50 and 59 years old with COVID-19, enrolled during active disease. Sequenced input: peripheral blood. In DNA form, the CDR3 reads TGTGCCAGCAGCACGACAGGGGTACGGGATACGCAGTATTTT. Its translation: CASSTTGVRDTQYF.